This T cell receptor beta chain comes out of a study of T cells in tuberculosis. The overall study: CD1B tetramers identified T cells specific for mycobacterial lipid GMM. Study observations and caveats: Active tuberculosis patients had shorter CDR3-alpha; the beta difference was nonsignificant. Active tuberculosis alpha repertoires lay closer to GMM-specific TCRs than controls'. Selection depended on which cryopreserved specimens were available.

Remarks on this clone: No antigen is known for it.

Repertoires were generated with immunoSEQ multiplex PCR, while TCRdb's copy carries only in-frame clones and drops some. The repertoire has tens of thousands of clones, 90% to 95% of them found once; the top ten carry 7.5%. The source of this sequence is a donor aged 5 to 30 with latent tuberculosis or without tuberculosis infection. Sequenced sample: PBMCs.

CDR3 DNA sequence: TGCAGCGCTAGGACAGGAGTTGAAGCTTTCTTT. Amino acids: CSARTGVEAFF. The gene calls are TRBV29-1 and TRBJ1-1, with 7 bases identical to TRBD1. The length of the CDR3 is 11 residues. The V and J ends lost 7 bases and 7 bases, in that order; junction bases with no gene match: 6. Looked up from germline, CDR1 is SQVTM and CDR2 is ANQGSEA. Variable domain in full (rest from reference TRBV29-1 and TRBJ1-1): SAVISQKPSRDICQRGTSLTIQCQVDSQVTMMFWYRQQPGQSLTLIATANQGSEATYESGFVIDKFPISRPNLTFSTLTVSNMSPEDSSIYLCSARTGVEAFFGQGTRLTVV.